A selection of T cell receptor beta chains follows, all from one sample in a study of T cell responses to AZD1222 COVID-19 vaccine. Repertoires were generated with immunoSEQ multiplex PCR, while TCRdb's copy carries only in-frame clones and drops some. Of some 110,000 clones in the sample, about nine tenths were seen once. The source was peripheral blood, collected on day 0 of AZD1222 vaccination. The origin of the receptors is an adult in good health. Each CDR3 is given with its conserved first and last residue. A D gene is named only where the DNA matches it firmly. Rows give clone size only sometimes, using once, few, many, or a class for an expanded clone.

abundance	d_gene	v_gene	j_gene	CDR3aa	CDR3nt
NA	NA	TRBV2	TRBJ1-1	CASSVGMNTEAFF	TGTGCCAGCAGTGTCGGAATGAACACTGAAGCTTTCTTT
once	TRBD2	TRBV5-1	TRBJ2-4	CASSLGLAGNIQYF	TGCGCCAGCAGCTTGGGGCTAGCGGGAAACATTCAGTACTTC
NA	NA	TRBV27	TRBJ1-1	CASRVNRDSVEAFF	TGTGCCAGCAGAGTAAACAGGGATTCCGTTGAAGCTTTCTTT
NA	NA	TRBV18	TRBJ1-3	CASHQGEGNTIYF	TGTGCCAGCCATCAGGGCGAGGGAAACACCATATATTTT
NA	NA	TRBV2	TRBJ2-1	CASRDGRQGVSYNEQFF	TGTGCCAGCAGAGACGGGAGGCAGGGGGTCTCCTACAATGAGCAGTTCTTC
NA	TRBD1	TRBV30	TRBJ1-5	CAWSKTGDQPQHF	TGTGCCTGGAGTAAGACAGGGGACCAGCCCCAGCATTTT
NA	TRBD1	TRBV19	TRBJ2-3	CASRQGAGTDTQYF	TGTGCCAGTAGGCAGGGGGCAGGCACAGATACGCAGTATTTT
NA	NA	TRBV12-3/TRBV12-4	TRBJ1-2	CASSFGGFHGYTF	TGTGCCAGCAGTTTCGGGGGGTTCCATGGCTACACCTTC
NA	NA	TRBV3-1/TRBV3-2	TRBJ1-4	CASSLFRETDGEYEKLFF	TGTGCCAGCAGCCTGTTCAGGGAGACGGACGGTGAGTATGAAAAACTGTTTTTT
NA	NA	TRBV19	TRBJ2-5	CASSPGSSGETQYF	TGTGCCAGTAGTCCAGGGTCATCGGGAGAGACCCAGTACTTC
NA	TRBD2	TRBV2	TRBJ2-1	CASSEAGTRYNEQFF	TGTGCCAGCAGTGAAGCCGGGACTAGATACAATGAGCAGTTCTTC
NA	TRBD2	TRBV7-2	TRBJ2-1	CASSFTSGGSHEQFF	TGTGCCAGCAGCTTTACTAGCGGGGGGTCCCATGAGCAGTTCTTC
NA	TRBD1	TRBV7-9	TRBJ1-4	CASSRIPGQGNEKLFF	TGTGCCAGCAGCCGAATCCCGGGACAGGGGAATGAAAAACTGTTTTTT
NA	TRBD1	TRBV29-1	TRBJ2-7	CSVEGTGDNEQYF	TGCAGCGTTGAAGGGACAGGGGATAACGAGCAGTACTTC
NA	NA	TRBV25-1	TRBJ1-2	CASSFINYGYTF	TGTGCCAGCTCGTTTATTAACTATGGCTACACCTTC
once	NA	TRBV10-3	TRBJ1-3	CAIRRQDSGNTIYF	TGTGCCATCAGGAGACAGGACTCTGGAAACACCATATATTTT
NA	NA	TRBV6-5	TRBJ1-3	CASALLNTIYF	TGTGCCAGCGCCCTGCTGAACACCATATATTTT
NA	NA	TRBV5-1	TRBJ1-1	CASSSRDGNTEAFF	TGCGCCAGCAGCTCTCGGGACGGAAACACTGAAGCTTTCTTT
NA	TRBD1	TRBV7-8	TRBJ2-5	CASSFYRGPETQYF	TGTGCCAGCAGCTTCTACAGGGGCCCGGAGACCCAGTACTTC
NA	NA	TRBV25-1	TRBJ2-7	CASSEYSGAYEQYF	TGTGCCAGCAGTGAATATTCAGGGGCGTACGAGCAGTACTTC
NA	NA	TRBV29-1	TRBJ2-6	CSVRGSSGANVLTF	TGCAGCGTTCGCGGTTCCTCTGGGGCCAACGTCCTGACTTTC
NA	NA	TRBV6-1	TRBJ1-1	CASSSRGDLEAFF	TGTGCCAGCAGTTCCCGGGGGGACCTTGAAGCTTTCTTT
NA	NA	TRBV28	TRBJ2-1	CASSPLTSEQFF	TGTGCCAGCAGTCCCCTGACTAGTGAGCAGTTCTTC
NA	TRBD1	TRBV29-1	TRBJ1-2	CSVEGTRDRGRYGYTF	TGCAGCGTTGAAGGGACCCGGGACAGGGGTCGTTATGGCTACACCTTC
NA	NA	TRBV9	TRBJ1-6	CASSVEVGVSYNSPLHF	TGTGCCAGCAGCGTAGAGGTAGGGGTTTCCTATAATTCACCCCTCCACTTT
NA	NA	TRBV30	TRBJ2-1	CAWSGGTFYNEQFF	TGTGCCTGGAGTGGGGGGACTTTCTACAATGAGCAGTTCTTC
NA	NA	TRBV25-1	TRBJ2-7	CASRQSYEQYF	TGTGCCAGCAGACAGAGCTACGAGCAGTACTTC
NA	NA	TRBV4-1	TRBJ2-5	CASSQLLQGRKTQYF	TGCGCCAGCAGCCAGCTACTCCAGGGACGTAAGACCCAGTACTTC
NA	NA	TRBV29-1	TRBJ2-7	CSVEDPSRGTYEQYF	TGCAGCGTTGAAGATCCATCGCGGGGAACCTACGAGCAGTACTTC
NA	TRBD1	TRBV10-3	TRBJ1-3	CAISESEYTGASGNTIYF	TGTGCCATCAGTGAGTCCGAGTATACAGGGGCGTCGGGAAACACCATATATTTT
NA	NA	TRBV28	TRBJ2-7	CASSLPPGGGAMIYEQYF	TGTGCCAGCAGTTTACCCCCTGGTGGGGGGGCGATGATCTACGAGCAGTACTTC
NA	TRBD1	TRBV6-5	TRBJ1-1	CASSTRQGYTEAFF	TGTGCCAGCAGTACCCGACAGGGTTACACTGAAGCTTTCTTT
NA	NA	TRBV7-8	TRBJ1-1	CASSLEVGVIVAFF	TGTGCCAGCAGCTTAGAGGTCGGGGTGATTGTAGCTTTCTTT
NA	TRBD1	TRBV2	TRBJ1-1	CASSIRGQNTEAFF	TGTGCCAGCAGTATCAGGGGGCAAAACACTGAAGCTTTCTTT
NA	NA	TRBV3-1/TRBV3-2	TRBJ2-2	CASSRGESGELFF	TGTGCCAGCAGCCGGGGCGAGAGCGGGGAGCTGTTTTTT
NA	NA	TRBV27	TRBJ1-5	CASSLAPWQPQHF	TGTGCCAGCAGTTTAGCCCCTTGGCAGCCCCAGCATTTT
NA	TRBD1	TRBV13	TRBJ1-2	CASSTHLGVGGRYGYTF	TGTGCCAGCAGCACCCACTTAGGGGTAGGGGGCAGGTATGGCTACACCTTC
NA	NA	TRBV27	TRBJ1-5	CASSLGSNQPQHF	TGTGCCAGCAGTTTGGGCTCCAATCAGCCCCAGCATTTT
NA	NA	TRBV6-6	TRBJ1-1	CASSYAVETEAFF	TGTGCCAGCAGTTACGCCGTCGAGACTGAAGCTTTCTTT
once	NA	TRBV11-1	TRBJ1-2	CASSVGTDRGYTF	TGTGCCAGCAGCGTTGGGACGGATAGAGGCTACACCTTC
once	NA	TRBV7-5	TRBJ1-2	CVRSWAGRTGYTF	TGTGTCAGAAGCTGGGCAGGGAGGACTGGCTACACCTTC
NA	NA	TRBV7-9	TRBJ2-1	CASSPLGRNEQFF	TGTGCCAGCAGCCCCCTGGGTCGCAATGAGCAGTTCTTC
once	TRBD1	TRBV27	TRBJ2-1	CASSLSGQRYNEQFF	TGTGCCAGCAGTCTCTCGGGACAGAGATACAATGAGCAGTTCTTC
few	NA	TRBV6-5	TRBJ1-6	CASSWGGNSPLHF	TGTGCCAGCAGTTGGGGGGGGAATTCACCCCTCCACTTT
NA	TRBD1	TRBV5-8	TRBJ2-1	CASSLRDRGHNEQFF	TGTGCCAGCAGCTTGAGGGACAGGGGGCACAATGAGCAGTTCTTC
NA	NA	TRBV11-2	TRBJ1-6	CASSLVRALGRLNSPLHF	TGTGCCAGCAGCTTAGTACGCGCGCTGGGACGACTAAATTCACCCCTCCACTTT
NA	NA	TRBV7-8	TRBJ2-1	CASSKRRLVDNNEQFF	TGTGCCAGCAGCAAGAGGCGACTAGTGGATAACAATGAGCAGTTCTTC
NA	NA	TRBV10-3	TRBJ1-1	CAISNLNTEAFF	TGTGCCATCAGCAACTTGAACACTGAAGCTTTCTTT
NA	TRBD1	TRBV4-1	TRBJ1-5	CASSQDGGGWQPQHF	TGCGCCAGCAGCCAAGATGGAGGGGGCTGGCAGCCCCAGCATTTT
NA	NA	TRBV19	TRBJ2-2	CASSVVPNTGELFF	TGTGCCTCCTCAGTCGTCCCGAACACCGGGGAGCTGTTTTTT
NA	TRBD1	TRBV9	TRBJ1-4	CASSARQGPNEKLFF	TGTGCCAGCAGCGCCCGACAGGGCCCTAATGAAAAACTGTTTTTT
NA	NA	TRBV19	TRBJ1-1	CASSGENTEAFF	TGTGCCAGTAGTGGTGAGAACACTGAAGCTTTCTTT
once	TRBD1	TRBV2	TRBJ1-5	CATRDSGQPQHF	TGTGCCACCAGGGACAGCGGTCAGCCCCAGCATTTT
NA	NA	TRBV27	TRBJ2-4	CASSFGIRESGIQYF	TGTGCCAGCAGTTTTGGTATCAGGGAGTCGGGCATTCAGTACTTC
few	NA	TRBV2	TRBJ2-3	CASYGTDTQYF	TGTGCCAGCTATGGGACAGATACGCAGTATTTT
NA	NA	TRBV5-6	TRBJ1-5	CASSLAGVGNQPQHF	TGTGCCAGCAGCTTGGCCGGGGTAGGCAATCAGCCCCAGCATTTT
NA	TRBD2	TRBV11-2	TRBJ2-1	CASSLVAGGRYEQFF	TGTGCCAGCAGCTTAGTAGCGGGGGGGCGATATGAGCAGTTCTTC
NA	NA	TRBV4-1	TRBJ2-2	CASSQGIWGSDTGELFF	TGCGCCAGCAGCCAAGGGATATGGGGATCGGACACCGGGGAGCTGTTTTTT
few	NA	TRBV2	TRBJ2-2	CASNTGTRIPGELFF	TGTGCCAGCAATACCGGGACACGGATTCCCGGGGAGCTGTTTTTT
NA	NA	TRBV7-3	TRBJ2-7	CASSLPISGVTYEQYF	TGTGCCAGCAGCTTACCGATCTCCGGGGTTACCTACGAGCAGTACTTC